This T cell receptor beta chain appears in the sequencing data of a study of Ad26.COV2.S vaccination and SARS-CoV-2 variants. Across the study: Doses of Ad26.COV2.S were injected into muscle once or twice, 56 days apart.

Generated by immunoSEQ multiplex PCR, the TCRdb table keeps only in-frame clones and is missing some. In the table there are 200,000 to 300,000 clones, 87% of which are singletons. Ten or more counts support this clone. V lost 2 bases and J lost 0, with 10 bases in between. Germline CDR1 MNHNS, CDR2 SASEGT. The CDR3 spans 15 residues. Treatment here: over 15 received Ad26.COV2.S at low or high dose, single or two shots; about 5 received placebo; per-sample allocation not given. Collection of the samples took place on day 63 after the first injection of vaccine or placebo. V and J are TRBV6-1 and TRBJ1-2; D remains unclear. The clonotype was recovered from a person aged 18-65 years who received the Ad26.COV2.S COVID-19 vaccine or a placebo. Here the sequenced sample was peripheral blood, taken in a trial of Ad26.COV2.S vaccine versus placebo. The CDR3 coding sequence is TGTGCCAGCAGTGAACAAGCCGTTGCTAACTATGGCTACACCTTC. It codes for CASSEQAVANYGYTF.